This TCR beta chain came from a study of sequential checkpoint blockade in melanoma. This CDR3 contains 14 residues. CDR1 SGHVS and CDR2 FQNEAQ come from the germline V gene. V gave up 4 bases and J gave up 2 bases, with 9 bases separating them. Noted treatment: randomized to nivolumab then ipilimumab (arm A) or the reverse (arm B). The table came from immunoSEQ multiplex PCR; TCRdb's copy has only in-frame clones and leaves some out. The table shows some 11,000 clones, with around 69% occurring only once. V gene TRBV7-8 combines with J gene TRBJ2-1; D might be TRBD2 (6 bases). This clonotype was obtained from a human donor with melanoma. Here the sequenced sample was CD8+ T cells sorted from blood (inferred from file names), taken from a patient given nivolumab and ipilimumab in sequence. CDR3 bases: TGTGCCAGCAGCTGGGGGGTAGCCTACAATGAGCAGTTCTTC. As protein: CASSWGVAYNEQFF.